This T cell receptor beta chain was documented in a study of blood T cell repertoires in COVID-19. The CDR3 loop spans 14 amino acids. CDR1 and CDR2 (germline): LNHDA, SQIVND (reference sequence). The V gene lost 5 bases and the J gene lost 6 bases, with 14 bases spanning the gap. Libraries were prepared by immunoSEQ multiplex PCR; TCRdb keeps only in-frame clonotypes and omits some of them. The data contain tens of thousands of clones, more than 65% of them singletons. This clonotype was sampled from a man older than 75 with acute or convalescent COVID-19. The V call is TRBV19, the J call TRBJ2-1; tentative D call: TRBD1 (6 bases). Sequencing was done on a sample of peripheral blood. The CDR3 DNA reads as TGTGCCAGTAGTCATGGACAGCGTGCCAATGAGCAGTTCTTC. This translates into CASSHGQRANEQFF.